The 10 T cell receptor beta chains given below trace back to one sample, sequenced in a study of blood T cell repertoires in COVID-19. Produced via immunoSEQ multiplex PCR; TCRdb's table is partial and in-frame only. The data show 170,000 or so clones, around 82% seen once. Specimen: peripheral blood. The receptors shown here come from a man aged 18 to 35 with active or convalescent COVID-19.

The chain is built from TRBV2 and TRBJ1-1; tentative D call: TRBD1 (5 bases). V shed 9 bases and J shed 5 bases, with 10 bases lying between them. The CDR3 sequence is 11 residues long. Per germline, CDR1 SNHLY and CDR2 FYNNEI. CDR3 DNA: TGTGCCAGAGGGGTAGATACTGAAGCTTTCTTT. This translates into CARGVDTEAFF.

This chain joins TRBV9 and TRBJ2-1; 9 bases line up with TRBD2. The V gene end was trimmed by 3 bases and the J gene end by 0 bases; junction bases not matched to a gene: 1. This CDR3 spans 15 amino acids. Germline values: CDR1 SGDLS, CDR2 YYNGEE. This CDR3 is CASSATSGSYNEQFF. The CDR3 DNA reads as TGTGCCAGCAGCGCGACTAGCGGCTCCTACAATGAGCAGTTCTTC.

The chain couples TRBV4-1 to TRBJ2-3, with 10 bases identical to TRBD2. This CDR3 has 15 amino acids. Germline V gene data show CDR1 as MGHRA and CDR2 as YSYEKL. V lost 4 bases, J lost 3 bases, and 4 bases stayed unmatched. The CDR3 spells CASSLSGGATDTQYF. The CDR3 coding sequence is TGCGCCAGCAGCCTGAGCGGGGGGGCGACAGATACGCAGTATTTT.

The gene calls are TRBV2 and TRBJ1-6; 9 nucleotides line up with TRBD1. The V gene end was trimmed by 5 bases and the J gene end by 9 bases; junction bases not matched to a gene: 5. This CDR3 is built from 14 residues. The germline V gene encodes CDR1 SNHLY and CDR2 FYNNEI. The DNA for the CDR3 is TGTGCCAGCAGTCCGGACAGGGGAACTTCACCCCTCCACTTT. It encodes CASSPDRGTSPLHF.

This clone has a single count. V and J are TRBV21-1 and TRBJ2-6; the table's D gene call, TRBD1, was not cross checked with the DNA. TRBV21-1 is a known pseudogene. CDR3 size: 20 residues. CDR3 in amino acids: CASSSLTGTKGHSGANVLTF. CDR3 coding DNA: TGTGCCAGCAGCAGCTTGACAGGGACCAAGGGACACTCTGGGGCCAACGTCCTGACTTTC.

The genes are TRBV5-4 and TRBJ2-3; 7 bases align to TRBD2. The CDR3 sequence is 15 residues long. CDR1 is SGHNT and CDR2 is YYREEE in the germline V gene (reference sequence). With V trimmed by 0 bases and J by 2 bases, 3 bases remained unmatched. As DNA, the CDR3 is TGTGCCAGCAGCTTGGCGGGGGGTGCCACAGATACGCAGTATTTT. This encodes CASSLAGGATDTQYF. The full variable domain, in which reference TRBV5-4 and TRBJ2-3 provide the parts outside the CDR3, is ETGVTQSPTHLIKTRGQQVTLRCSSQSGHNTVSWYQQALGQGPQFIFQYYREEENGRGNFPPRFSGLQFPNYSSELNVNALELDDSALYLCASSLAGGATDTQYFGPGTRLTVL.

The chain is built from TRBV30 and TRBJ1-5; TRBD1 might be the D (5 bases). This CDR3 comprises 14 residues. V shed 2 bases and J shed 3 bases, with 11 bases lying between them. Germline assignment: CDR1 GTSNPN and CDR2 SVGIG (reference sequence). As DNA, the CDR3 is TGTGCCTGGAGTATCGACAGCCACAATCAGCCCCAGCATTTT. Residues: CAWSIDSHNQPQHF.

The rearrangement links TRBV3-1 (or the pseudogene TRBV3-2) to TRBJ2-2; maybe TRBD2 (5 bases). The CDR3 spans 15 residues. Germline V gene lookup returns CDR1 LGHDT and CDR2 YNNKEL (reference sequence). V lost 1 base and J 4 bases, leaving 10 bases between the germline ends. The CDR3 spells CASSQVGAGTGELFF. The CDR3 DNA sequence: TGTGCCAGCAGCCAAGTCGGCGCGGGCACCGGGGAGCTGTTTTTT.

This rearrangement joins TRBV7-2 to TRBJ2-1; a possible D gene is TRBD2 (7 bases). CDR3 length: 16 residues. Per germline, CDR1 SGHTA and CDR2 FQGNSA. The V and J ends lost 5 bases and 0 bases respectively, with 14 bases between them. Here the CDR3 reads CASSATRGGSYNEQFF. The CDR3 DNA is TGTGCCAGCAGCGCGACTAGGGGGGGCTCCTACAATGAGCAGTTCTTC.

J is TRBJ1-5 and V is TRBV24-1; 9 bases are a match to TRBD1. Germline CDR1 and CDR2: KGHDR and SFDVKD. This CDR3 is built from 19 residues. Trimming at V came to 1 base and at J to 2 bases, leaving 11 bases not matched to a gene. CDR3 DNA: TGTGCCACCAGTGATTTCTCCACAGGGGGCGGGCTGGGCAATCAGCCCCAGCATTTT. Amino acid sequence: CATSDFSTGGGLGNQPQHF.